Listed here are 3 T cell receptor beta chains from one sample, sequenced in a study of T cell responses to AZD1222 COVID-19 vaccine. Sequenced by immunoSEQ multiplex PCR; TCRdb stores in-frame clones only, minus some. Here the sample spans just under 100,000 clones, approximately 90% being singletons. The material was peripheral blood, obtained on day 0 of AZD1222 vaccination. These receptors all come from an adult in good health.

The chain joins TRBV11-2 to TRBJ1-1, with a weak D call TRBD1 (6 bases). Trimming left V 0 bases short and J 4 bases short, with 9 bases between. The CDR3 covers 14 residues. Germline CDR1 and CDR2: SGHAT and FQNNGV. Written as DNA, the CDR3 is TGTGCCAGCAGCTTAGAGAGAGGGGGCACTGAAGCTTTCTTT. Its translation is CASSLERGGTEAFF.

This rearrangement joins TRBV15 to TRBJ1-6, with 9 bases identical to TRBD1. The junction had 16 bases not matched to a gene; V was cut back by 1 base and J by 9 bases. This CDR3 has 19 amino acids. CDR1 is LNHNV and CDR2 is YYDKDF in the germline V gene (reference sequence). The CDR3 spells CATSRGKPTRTGASSPLHF. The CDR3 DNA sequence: TGTGCCACCAGCAGAGGGAAGCCTACTCGGACAGGGGCGAGTTCACCCCTCCACTTT. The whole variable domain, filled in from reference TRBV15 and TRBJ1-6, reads DAMVIQNPRYQVTQFGKPVTLSCSQTLNHNVMYWYQQKSSQAPKLLFHYYDKDFNNEADTPDNFQSRRPNTSFCFLDIRSPGLGDTAMYLCATSRGKPTRTGASSPLHFGNGTRLTVT.

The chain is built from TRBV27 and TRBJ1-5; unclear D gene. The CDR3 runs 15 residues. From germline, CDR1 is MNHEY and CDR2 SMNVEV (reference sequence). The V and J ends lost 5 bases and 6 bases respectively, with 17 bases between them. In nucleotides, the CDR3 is TGTGCCAGCAGTCCTTGGATCAGGAGCGGTCAGCCCCAGCATTTT. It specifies CASSPWIRSGQPQHF.